This TCR beta chain was identified during a study of Graves' ophthalmopathy and Graves' hyperthyroidism. In regard to this clonotype: Its matching antigen is unknown.

Study outcomes and limitations: Forecasting of ophthalmopathy progression by the model achieved around 71% sensitivity and roughly 72% specificity. Blood also harbored most expanded thyroid clonotypes above 0.001 frequency.

The CDR3 extends over 14 amino acids. Germline V gives CDR1 ENHRY, CDR2 SYGVKD. V gave up 11 bases and J gave up 7 bases, with 24 bases separating them. The TCR beta CDR3 regions underwent amplification from RNA transcripts. Amplification began with first-round RT-PCR using HTBI primers, then second-round multiplex PCR was performed. Via MiXCR, TCRdb re-called the multiplex PCR reads, giving one row per CDR3 protein. Of 500,000 to 700,000 distinct CDR3 sequences in the sample, about two fifths were seen once. The rearrangement joins TRBV10-3 to TRBJ2-7, with D possibly matching TRBD1 (6 bases). The sequenced sample was peripheral blood or thyroid tissue (not recorded which). The sequence was obtained from an adult man with Graves' hyperthyroidism. Here the CDR3 DNA reads TGTGCCGCCGACCCCGGGACAACCTACAATGAGCAGTACTTC. Amino acid sequence: CAADPGTTYNEQYF.